These 30 T cell receptor beta chains were sequenced from one sample in a study of blood T cell repertoires in COVID-19. Measured with immunoSEQ multiplex PCR; TCRdb has only the in-frame clones, and not every one. Of some 490,000 clones in the sample, 75% to 90% were seen once. Source material: PBMCs or T cells enriched from blood (not recorded which). Receptors were obtained from a woman aged 60-70 years who had recovered from COVID-19.

This clone was seen a single time. This chain links TRBV7-9 with TRBJ1-2; D remains unclear. This CDR3 comprises 15 residues. V was trimmed by 5 bases and J by 8 bases, leaving 21 bases between them. Germline V gene sequence: CDR1 SEHNR, CDR2 FQNEAQ (reference sequence). CDR3 in DNA: TGTGCCAGCAGCGCCACAAGCGGTCTCCCGGGGGGCTACACCTTC. As protein: CASSATSGLPGGYTF.

The gene calls are TRBV4-1 and TRBJ1-3; D is undetermined. V lost 2 bases, J lost 0 bases, and 11 bases lay in between. The germline CDR1 and CDR2 sequences are MGHRA and YSYEKL. This CDR3 is 16 amino acids long. The CDR3 DNA sequence: TGCGCCAGCAGCCAACCAACTGAGGTCTCTGGAAACACCATATATTTT. Translated, it gives CASSQPTEVSGNTIYF.

The chain couples TRBV10-1 to TRBJ2-5; 9 bases are a match to TRBD2. The germline CDR1 and CDR2 sequences are WNHNN and SYGVQD (reference sequence). With V trimmed by 2 bases and J by 2 bases, 6 bases remained unmatched. The CDR3 spans 16 residues. The CDR3 nucleotides read TGCGCCAGCAGTGAGGGCGAGCGGGGGGCTCAAGAGACCCAGTACTTC. The encoded protein is CASSEGERGAQETQYF.

This clone has only one observation. Additional DNA sequences in this sample encode the identical CDR3. The gene calls are TRBV6-5 and TRBJ1-2; 7 bases are shared with TRBD1. J was trimmed by 8 bases and V by 8 bases; bases with no gene match: 5. The V gene's germline CDR1 is MNHEY and CDR2 SVGAGI. The CDR3 runs 11 residues. CDR3 sequence reads: CASRRGGGYTF. In DNA, the CDR3 is TGTGCCAGCCGAAGAGGGGGCGGCTACACCTTC.

The genes are TRBV9 and TRBJ2-1, with a possible D match to TRBD2 (8 bases). The CDR3 runs 15 residues. From germline, CDR1 is SGDLS and CDR2 YYNGEE. Trimming removed 4 bases at V and 8 bases at J, with 19 bases between. The CDR3, as DNA: TGTGCCAGCAGCATCCGGGACAGCGGGAGTCATGAGCAGTTCTTC. Protein sequence: CASSIRDSGSHEQFF.

For this clone: At one of its ends the junction is not consistent with the germline gene, which may arise from a read error. The rearrangement uses TRBV11-2 and TRBJ1-5; 7 nucleotides line up with TRBD1. CDR3 size: 13 residues. Germline V gives CDR1 SGHAT, CDR2 FQNNGV. The DNA of the CDR3 is TGTGCCAGCAGCGTAGACAGGGAACAGCCCCAGCATTTT. Translated: CASSVDREQPQHF.

This chain joins TRBV2 and TRBJ2-6, with D perhaps matching TRBD1 (7 bases). Trimming left V 6 bases short and J 0 bases short, with 18 bases between. The CDR3 loop spans 18 amino acids. CDR1 and CDR2 from the germline V gene are SNHLY and FYNNEI. The CDR3 reads CASRERTGLPSGANVLTF. CDR3 sequence (DNA): TGTGCCAGCAGGGAACGGACAGGACTACCCTCTGGGGCCAACGTCCTGACTTTC.

The chain uses TRBV6-5 and TRBJ1-2; 9 nucleotides match TRBD1. The trim removed 7 bases at V and 8 bases at J, leaving 11 bases unmatched. Looked up from germline, CDR1 is MNHEY and CDR2 is SVGAGI. The CDR3 has 14 amino acids. The CDR3 region is CASMTTGGTLGYTF. CDR3 DNA sequence: TGTGCCAGCATGACGACAGGGGGAACACTGGGCTACACCTTC.

There are a few counts of this clone. J is TRBJ1-1 and V is TRBV6-5; D gene unclear. The CDR3 is 13 residues long. CDR1 MNHEY and CDR2 SVGAGI come from the germline V gene. Trimming removed 7 bases at V and 5 bases at J, with 14 bases between. The chain's CDR3 is CASTERRETEAFF. CDR3 coding DNA: TGTGCCAGCACCGAACGTCGAGAAACTGAAGCTTTCTTT.

The chain uses TRBV5-1 and TRBJ2-1; 12 bases map to TRBD2. The CDR3 totals 17 residues. CDR1 is SGHRS and CDR2 is YFSETQ in the germline V gene. The V and J ends lost 4 bases and 8 bases, in that order; junction bases with no gene match: 13. Here the CDR3 reads CASSLRASGGASDEQFF. Written as DNA, the CDR3 is TGCGCCAGCAGCCTCCGGGCTAGCGGGGGGGCTTCGGATGAGCAGTTCTTC.

The chain joins TRBV7-9 to TRBJ1-1; the match to TRBD1 covers 7 bases. V shed 2 bases and J 8 bases; nucleotides not matched to a gene: 8. The CDR3 contains 14 residues. Per germline, CDR1 SEHNR and CDR2 FQNEAQ (reference sequence). Here the CDR3 reads CASSLQGQVGEAFF. CDR3 in DNA: TGTGCCAGCAGCTTACAAGGACAGGTTGGGGAAGCTTTCTTT.

The V call is TRBV18, the J call TRBJ2-2, with D possibly being TRBD2 (5 bases). The CDR3 has 14 amino acids. Germline lookup yields CDR1 KGHSH and CDR2 LQKENI. Trimming stripped 5 bases from V and 3 bases from J, with 10 bases between. The CDR3 sequence is CASSSRTDTGELFF. CDR3 DNA sequence: TGTGCCAGCTCATCTCGGACTGACACCGGGGAGCTGTTTTTT.

On this clone itself: The junction departs from the called germline gene at one end, perhaps through a read error. The chain links TRBV6-2 or TRBV6-3 to TRBJ2-5; 9 bases match TRBD1. The CDR3 is made up of 18 amino acids. CDR1 and CDR2 (germline): MNHEY, SVGEGT. The chain's CDR3 is CASSYLKGQGSTRATQYF. DNA of the CDR3: TGTGCCAGCAGCTACTTGAAGGGACAGGGCTCCACTCGAGCGACCCAGTACTTC.

This clone has a single count. The V call is TRBV30, the J call TRBJ1-2; tentatively, D is TRBD1 (6 bases). CDR1 and CDR2 (germline): GTSNPN, SVGIG (reference sequence). V lost 1 base, J lost 8 bases, and 14 bases lay in between. This CDR3 contains 13 residues. CDR3 protein: CAWSGGGRGGYTF. The CDR3 DNA follows: TGTGCCTGGAGTGGGGGGGGGCGCGGAGGCTACACCTTC.

This clone was recorded once. This rearrangement joins TRBV7-8 to TRBJ2-7; D possibly corresponds to TRBD1 (6 bases). The V gene's germline CDR1 is SGHVS and CDR2 FQNEAQ. Between the trimmed V and J ends, which lost 3 bases and 5 bases, there was a span of 11 bases. The CDR3 extends over 13 amino acids. CDR3 sequence: CASSLIEGDEQYV. The CDR3 DNA sequence: TGTGCCAGCAGCTTGATAGAGGGGGACGAGCAGTACGTC.

The chain is built from TRBV5-5 and TRBJ1-1, with 7 bases lining up with TRBD1. This CDR3 has 13 residues. The V segment lost 2 bases and the J segment 4 bases; nucleotides outside the gene matches: 2. Germline CDR1 is SGHKS and CDR2 is YYEKEE (reference sequence). CDR3 residues: CASSFYRGTEAFF. The CDR3 DNA sequence: TGTGCCAGCAGCTTTTACAGGGGCACTGAAGCTTTCTTT.

The gene calls are TRBV14 and TRBJ1-1; 7 positions agree with TRBD1. The ends lost 0 bases at V and 3 bases at J; junction bases unmatched: 4. In germline, CDR1 is SGHDN, CDR2 FVKESK. This CDR3 region has 15 residues. The CDR3 DNA is TGTGCCAGCAGCCAAGATCCAGGGGGGTACACTGAAGCTTTCTTT. This translates into CASSQDPGGYTEAFF.

The CDR3: CASSIALRQSYEQYF. Written as DNA, the CDR3 is TGTGCCAGTAGTATAGCTCTGAGACAGAGCTACGAGCAGTACTTC. This chain connects TRBV19 to TRBJ2-7; maybe TRBD1 (5 bases). The CDR3 has 15 residues. Germline CDR1 and CDR2: LNHDA and SQIVND (reference sequence). V shed 1 base and J shed 3 bases, with 13 bases lying between them.

The chain couples TRBV6-2 or TRBV6-3 to TRBJ2-1, with unresolved D. CDR1 and CDR2 (germline): MNHEY, SVGEGT. V lost 2 bases, J lost 0 bases, and 11 bases lay in between. The CDR3 spans 16 residues. CDR3 sequence reads: CASSYAVWSSYNEQFF. The CDR3, as DNA: TGTGCCAGCAGTTACGCCGTGTGGAGCTCCTACAATGAGCAGTTCTTC.

This sequence joins TRBV27 and TRBJ2-7; weak D call: TRBD2 (5 bases). The CDR3 has 14 residues. Trimming removed 2 bases at V and 6 bases at J, with 14 bases between. Germline loops: CDR1 MNHEY, CDR2 SMNVEV (reference sequence). In DNA form, the CDR3 reads TGTGCCAGCAGTTTAGAGAGGGTATCTGGCGAGCAGTACTTC. The encoded protein is CASSLERVSGEQYF.

The rearrangement links TRBV2 to TRBJ1-5; 8 positions match TRBD1. Trimming cost V 6 bases and J 5 bases; bases outside gene matches: 6. The CDR3 covers 14 residues. CDR1 and CDR2 (germline): SNHLY, FYNNEI. The CDR3 spells CASSEADRDQPQHF. In nucleotides, the CDR3 is TGTGCCAGCAGCGAGGCGGACAGGGATCAGCCCCAGCATTTT.

The chain uses TRBV24-1 and TRBJ2-7, with no clear D. The CDR3 is made up of 12 amino acids. Trimming pared 11 bases from V and 3 bases from J, leaving 13 bases between. Germline V CDR1 and CDR2: KGHDR, SFDVKD. The CDR3 loop is CAKRRVFYEQYF. CDR3 nucleotides: TGTGCCAAGCGACGGGTGTTCTACGAGCAGTACTTC.

The V gene is TRBV2, the J gene TRBJ2-1; possibly TRBD2 for D (7 bases). The germline CDR1 and CDR2 sequences are SNHLY and FYNNEI. The V and J ends lost 5 bases and 4 bases respectively, with 12 bases between them. This CDR3 region has 14 residues. Here the CDR3 DNA reads TGTGCCAGCAGTCGGGGGGCGTTTTACAATGAGCAGTTCTTC. Amino acid sequence: CASSRGAFYNEQFF.

CDR3 sequence reads: CASTPDRIADTQYF. For the CDR3, the DNA is TGTGCCAGCACCCCGGACAGGATCGCAGATACGCAGTATTTT. This sequence joins TRBV6-2 or TRBV6-3 and TRBJ2-3, with 7 bases identical to TRBD1. Germline values: CDR1 MNHEY, CDR2 SVGEGT. With V trimmed by 7 bases and J by 4 bases, 8 bases remained unmatched. The CDR3 loop spans 14 amino acids.

The V and J genes are TRBV7-8 and TRBJ1-5; D remains ambiguous. V was trimmed by 2 bases and J by 4 bases, leaving 12 bases between them. The germline gives CDR1 SGHVS, CDR2 FQNEAQ. The CDR3 length is 15 residues. CDR3 protein: CASSLFPGNNQPQHF. As DNA, the CDR3 is TGTGCCAGCAGCTTATTTCCCGGGAATAATCAGCCCCAGCATTTT.

This clone came up a few times. This chain joins TRBV3-1 (or the pseudogene TRBV3-2) and TRBJ2-6; a weak D match, TRBD2 (5 bases). The ends were cut back, 4 bases at V and 4 bases at J, with 11 bases in the middle. This CDR3 has 15 residues. CDR1 is LGHDT, CDR2 YNNKEL, per germline (reference sequence). The CDR3 spells CASSPSGSGANVLTF. In DNA form, the CDR3 reads TGTGCCAGCAGCCCCTCGGGGTCCGGGGCCAACGTCCTGACTTTC.

This clone was seen once. For the CDR3, the DNA is TGTGCCAGCAGTGTTTCCGACAGGGGAGGTCAGCCCCAGCATTTT. As protein: CASSVSDRGGQPQHF. The chain recombines TRBV2 with TRBJ1-5; 8 bases agree with TRBD1. V trimming: 4 bases; J trimming: 6 bases; junction bases outside the gene matches: 8. Germline lookup yields CDR1 SNHLY and CDR2 FYNNEI. The CDR3 covers 15 residues.

The rearrangement links TRBV20-1 to TRBJ1-1; D remains unclear. The CDR3 contains 11 residues. Germline-derived CDR1 and CDR2 are DFQATT and SNEGSKA (reference sequence). Trimming stripped 7 bases from V and 2 bases from J, with 8 bases between. CDR3 in amino acids: CSGRFNTEAFF. The DNA of the CDR3 is TGCAGTGGGCGGTTTAACACTGAAGCTTTCTTT.

This clone has just one count. The rearrangement links TRBV15 to TRBJ2-3; TRBD2 matches 9 bases. The V gene end was trimmed by 5 bases and the J gene end by 0 bases; junction bases not matched to a gene: 9. This CDR3 is 17 amino acids long. From germline, CDR1 is LNHNV and CDR2 YYDKDF (reference sequence). CDR3 sequence: CATSGRRGGTSTDTQYF. The CDR3, as DNA: TGTGCCACCAGCGGTCGGCGGGGGGGTACTAGCACAGATACGCAGTATTTT. Combining the CDR3 with reference TRBV15 and TRBJ2-3 gives the whole variable domain DAMVIQNPRYQVTQFGKPVTLSCSQTLNHNVMYWYQQKSSQAPKLLFHYYDKDFNNEADTPDNFQSRRPNTSFCFLDIRSPGLGDTAMYLCATSGRRGGTSTDTQYFGPGTRLTVL.

This clone has just a few counts. This chain joins TRBV19 and TRBJ2-7, with a possible D match to TRBD2 (5 bases). The CDR3 has 13 amino acids. Germline CDR1 LNHDA, CDR2 SQIVND (reference sequence). V lost 5 bases to trimming and J lost 2 bases, with 10 bases between them. CDR3 DNA sequence: TGTGCCAGTAGTGTAGCGTACACCTACGAGCAGTACTTC. This translates into CASSVAYTYEQYF.